The entry below gives a single T cell receptor (beta chain) sequence along with its context. In the original analysis: Scientists estimated how many nucleated cells there were by amplifying reference gene primers. Only in-frame clones appear in the TCRdb table, and some are missing; sequencing was by immunoSEQ multiplex PCR. That table gives V, J and clone size, and the DNA gave D and trimming. The table has 8,500 to 10,000 clones, approximately 91% seen once. This entry belongs to a study of blood T cell repertoires in COVID-19. About the study: COVID-19 samples, acute and convalescent, were from the United States, Italy and Spain. PBMCs, B-cell-depleted T cells, or T cells provided the cDNA or gDNA that made up the material.

The V gene lost 7 bases and the J gene lost 6 bases, with 8 bases spanning the gap. CDR1 KGHDR and CDR2 SFDVKD come from the germline V gene. The CDR3 spans 12 residues. The chain couples TRBV24-1 to TRBJ2-2; D gene unclear. The sample comprised peripheral blood. This clonotype originated in a woman aged 50 to 60 with active COVID-19. The CDR3 nucleotides read TGTGCCACCAGCTTACATCCCGGGGAGCTGTTTTTT. Translating gives CATSLHPGELFF.